A selection of T cell receptor beta chains follows, all from one sample in a study of CD8 T cells in ankylosing spondylitis. Via MiXCR, TCRdb re-called the 5' RACE reads, giving one row per CDR3 protein. The sample consists of just over 300,000 distinct CDR3 sequences, less than 25% of them appearing once. The specimen was blood, either unsorted or a sorted T cell fraction (not recorded which). The receptors here all came from a female donor with ankylosing spondylitis or in good health (not recorded which). Each CDR3 is given with its conserved first and last residue. D genes are given only for firm matches. Clone size appears in some rows only: once, few, many, or a class for an expanded clone.

d_call	v_call	clone_size	j_call	cdr3_aa	cdr3_nt
TRBD2	TRBV10-3	-	TRBJ2-1	CAISESMKAGGYNEQFF	TGTGCCATCAGTGAGTCGATGAAGGCGGGAGGTTACAATGAGCAGTTCTTC
-	TRBV20-1	-	TRBJ2-2	CSARVQTGLSGDRAGELFF	TGCAGTGCTAGAGTGCAGACGGGATTGTCTGGTGACCGGGCCGGGGAGCTGTTTTTT
-	TRBV20-1	few	TRBJ2-1	CSVRGTGHNEQFF	TGCAGTGTCAGAGGGACGGGACACAATGAGCAGTTCTTC
-	TRBV20-1	medium-sized	TRBJ2-1	CSASEGAPYYNEQFF	TGCAGTGCTAGTGAAGGGGCCCCTTACTACAATGAGCAGTTCTTC
-	TRBV12-3/TRBV12-4	few	TRBJ2-1	CASSPGHRSNEQFF	TGTGCCAGCAGTCCGGGACACCGTAGTAATGAGCAGTTCTTC
TRBD2	TRBV11-2	-	TRBJ2-5	CASIPLAGGPGETQYF	TGTGCCAGCATCCCCCTAGCGGGAGGGCCGGGAGAGACCCAGTACTTC
TRBD2	TRBV9	few	TRBJ2-3	CASSTEGRGTQYF	TGTGCCAGCAGCACAGAAGGGAGGGGTACGCAGTATTTT
TRBD1	TRBV4-1	few	TRBJ1-2	CASSQGTGGIYGYTF	TGCGCCAGCAGCCAGGGTACAGGGGGCATCTATGGCTACACCTTC
-	TRBV4-3	few	TRBJ2-2	CASSQWVQNTGELFF	TGCGCCAGCAGCCAATGGGTCCAGAACACCGGGGAGCTGTTTTTT
-	TRBV12-3/TRBV12-4	few	TRBJ2-7	CASGGTDQGGYEQYF	TGTGCCAGCGGCGGGACAGATCAAGGGGGCTACGAGCAGTACTTC
-	TRBV10-3	-	TRBJ1-2	CAISVSSRAGARTYGYTF	TGTGCCATCAGTGTTTCTAGCCGAGCAGGGGCCAGGACTTATGGCTACACCTTC
-	TRBV6-1	-	TRBJ2-3	CASRRSGSTDTQYF	TGTGCCAGCAGGCGGAGCGGGAGCACAGATACGCAGTATTTT
-	TRBV20-1	-	TRBJ1-1	CSQGPGAFF	TGCAGTCAGGGGCCAGGGGCTTTCTTT
-	TRBV12-3/TRBV12-4	-	TRBJ1-2	CASSLTLPYGYTF	TGTGCCAGCAGTTTGACCTTACCCTATGGCTACACCTTC
TRBD2	TRBV4-3	-	TRBJ2-1	CASSQVAGVNEQFF	TGCGCCAGCAGCCAAGTAGCGGGGGTAAATGAGCAGTTCTTC
TRBD1	TRBV5-1	many	TRBJ1-2	CASSLDTRDRSGYTF	TGCGCCAGCAGCCTAGACACCCGGGACAGGTCTGGCTACACCTTC
-	TRBV9	-	TRBJ1-1	CASSGPGERTEAFF	TGTGCCAGCAGCGGACCGGGAGAGCGGACTGAAGCTTTCTTT
TRBD1	TRBV5-1	few	TRBJ1-2	CASSPNRGSYGYTF	TGCGCCAGCAGCCCAAACAGGGGGAGCTATGGCTACACCTTC
-	TRBV7-2	few	TRBJ1-5	CASSLAGGMGQPQHF	TGTGCCAGCAGCTTAGCGGGAGGGATGGGGCAGCCCCAGCATTTT
-	TRBV20-1	-	TRBJ2-5	CSATPEDSF	TGCAGTGCTACCCCTGAAGACAGCTTC
-	TRBV5-1	-	TRBJ2-5	CASSVVGGRMETQYF	TGCGCCAGCAGCGTTGTGGGGGGTCGAATGGAGACCCAGTACTTC
TRBD2	TRBV15	few	TRBJ2-3	CATSRVGGVDTQYF	TGTGCCACCAGCAGAGTCGGGGGGGTGGATACGCAGTATTTT
-	TRBV6-5	few	TRBJ1-1	CASSYALGVGRNTEAFF	TGTGCCAGCAGTTATGCCTTAGGGGTTGGGAGGAACACTGAAGCTTTCTTT
TRBD1	TRBV9	-	TRBJ2-1	CASSSRDSHLTGEQFF	TGTGCCAGCAGCTCCCGGGACAGCCACCTTACCGGTGAGCAGTTCTTC